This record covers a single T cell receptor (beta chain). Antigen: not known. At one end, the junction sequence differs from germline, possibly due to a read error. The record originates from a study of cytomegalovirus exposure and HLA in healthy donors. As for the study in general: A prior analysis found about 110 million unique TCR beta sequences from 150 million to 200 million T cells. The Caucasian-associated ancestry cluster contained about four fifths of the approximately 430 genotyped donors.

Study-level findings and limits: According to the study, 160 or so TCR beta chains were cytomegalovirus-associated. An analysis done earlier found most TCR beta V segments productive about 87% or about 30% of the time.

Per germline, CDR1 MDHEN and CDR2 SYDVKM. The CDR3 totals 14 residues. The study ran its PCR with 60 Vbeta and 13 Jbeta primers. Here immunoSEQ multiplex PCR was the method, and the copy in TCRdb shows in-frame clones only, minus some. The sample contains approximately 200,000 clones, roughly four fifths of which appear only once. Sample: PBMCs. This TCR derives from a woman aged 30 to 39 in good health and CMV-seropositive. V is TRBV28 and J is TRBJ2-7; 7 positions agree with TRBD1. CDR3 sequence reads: CASRLSHDRAEQYF. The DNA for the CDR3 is TGTGCCAGCAGATTATCCCACGACAGGGCCGAGCAGTACTTC.